This T cell receptor (beta chain) was documented in a study of blood T cell repertoires in COVID-19. Whole-study context: The study drew acute and convalescent COVID-19 samples from the United States, Italy and Spain. From T cells, B-cell-depleted T cells, or PBMCs came the material, which was cDNA or gDNA.

The germline gives CDR1 MNHEY, CDR2 SMNVEV (reference sequence). The V end was cut by 6 bases, the J end by 6 bases, with 18 bases between. The CDR3 is 14 residues long. As originally analysed: Nucleated cell counts were estimated from reference gene primer amplification. The assay was immunoSEQ multiplex PCR, and TCRdb's table has in-frame clones only and misses some. That table is the source of V, J and clone size, and D and trimming were worked out from the DNA. The sample holds 350,000 to 450,000 clones, roughly 90% seen once. Cohorts were based on clinical histories the participants reported. V gene TRBV27 combines with J gene TRBJ2-7, with D tentatively TRBD1 (6 bases). The sample comprised PBMCs or T cells enriched from blood (not recorded which). This TCR came from a woman younger than 30 who had been exposed to COVID-19. CDR3 protein: CASSSPGVPLEQYF. DNA of the CDR3: TGTGCCAGCAGCTCCCCAGGGGTCCCCCTCGAGCAGTACTTC.